This T cell receptor beta chain was sequenced in a study of cytomegalovirus exposure and HLA in healthy donors. This CDR3 has 14 amino acids. Trimming left V 6 bases short and J 8 bases short, with 16 bases between. CDR1 and CDR2 (germline): KGHSH, LQKENI. Researchers ran the PCR with 60 Vbeta and 13 Jbeta primers. TCRdb's table, derived via immunoSEQ multiplex PCR, lists solely in-frame clones and lacks some. The table lists more than 95,000 clones, 17% of them singletons. The receptor was isolated from a female donor in good health and CMV-seropositive. Specimen: PBMCs. The chain uses TRBV18 and TRBJ1-4; TRBD1 is a possible D gene (5 bases). The CDR3 nucleotides are TGTGCCAGCTCTAGGACCGCCGGGGGGGAAAAACTGTTTTTT. Translating it yields CASSRTAGGEKLFF.